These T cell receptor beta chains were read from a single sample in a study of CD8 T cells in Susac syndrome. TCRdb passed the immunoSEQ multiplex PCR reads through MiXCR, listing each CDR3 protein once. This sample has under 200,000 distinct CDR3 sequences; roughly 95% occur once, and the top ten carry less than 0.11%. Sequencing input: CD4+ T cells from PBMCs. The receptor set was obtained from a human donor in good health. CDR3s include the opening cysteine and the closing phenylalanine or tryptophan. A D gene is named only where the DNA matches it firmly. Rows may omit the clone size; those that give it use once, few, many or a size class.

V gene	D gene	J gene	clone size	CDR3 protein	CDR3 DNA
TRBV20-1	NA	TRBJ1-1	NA	CSARDSGGPNTEAFF	TGCAGTGCTAGAGATTCCGGGGGCCCGAACACTGAAGCTTTCTTT
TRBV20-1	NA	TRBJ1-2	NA	CSARSPGTLEGYTF	TGCAGTGCTAGGAGTCCAGGGACTCTGGAGGGCTACACCTTC
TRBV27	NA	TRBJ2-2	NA	CASSYAGELFF	TGTGCCAGCAGTTACGCTGGGGAGCTGTTTTTT
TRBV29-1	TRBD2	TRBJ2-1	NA	CSGGHRRVAGVNEQFF	TGCAGCGGGGGACACCGTAGGGTAGCGGGAGTAAATGAGCAGTTCTTC
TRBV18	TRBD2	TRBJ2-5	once	CASSRSSGDQETQYF	TGTGCCAGCTCACGGTCTAGCGGGGACCAAGAGACCCAGTACTTC
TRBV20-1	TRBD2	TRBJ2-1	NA	CSALAGQSYNEQFF	TGCAGTGCTCTAGCGGGGCAGTCCTACAATGAGCAGTTCTTC
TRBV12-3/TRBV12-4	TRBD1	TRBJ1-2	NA	CASSFLQGAAYGYTF	TGTGCCAGCAGTTTTTTGCAGGGGGCTGCCTATGGCTACACCTTC
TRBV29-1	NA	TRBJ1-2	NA	CSVISDGYTF	TGCAGCGTTATATCGGATGGCTACACCTTC
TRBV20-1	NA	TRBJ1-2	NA	CSARDGVTGGYTF	TGCAGTGCTAGAGATGGAGTGACGGGAGGCTACACCTTC
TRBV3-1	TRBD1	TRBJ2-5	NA	CASSQEGDRGAQETQYF	TGTGCCAGCAGCCAAGAAGGAGACAGGGGTGCCCAAGAGACCCAGTACTTC
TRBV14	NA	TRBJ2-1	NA	CASSQTNSYNEQFF	TGTGCCAGCAGCCAAACTAACTCCTACAATGAGCAGTTCTTC
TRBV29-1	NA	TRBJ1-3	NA	CSVYISGNTIYF	TGCAGCGTCTACATCTCTGGAAACACCATATATTTT
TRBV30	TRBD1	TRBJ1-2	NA	CAWSGTGVGYGYTF	TGTGCCTGGAGTGGCACAGGGGTGGGCTATGGCTACACCTTC
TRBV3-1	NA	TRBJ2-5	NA	CASSQGLGAGQETQYF	TGTGCCAGCAGCCAAGGACTTGGGGCGGGCCAAGAGACCCAGTACTTC
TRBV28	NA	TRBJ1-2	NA	CASTVWHRSNYGYTF	TGTGCCAGCACCGTTTGGCACAGATCCAACTATGGCTACACCTTC
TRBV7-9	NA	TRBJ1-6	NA	CASTPGRDSPLHF	TGTGCCAGCACCCCGGGTAGGGATTCACCCCTCCACTTT
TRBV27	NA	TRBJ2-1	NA	CASSLGVIYNEQFF	TGTGCCAGCAGTTTGGGGGTTATATACAATGAGCAGTTCTTC
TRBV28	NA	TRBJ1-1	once	CASSFAWGAEAFF	TGTGCCAGCAGTTTCGCTTGGGGGGCTGAAGCTTTCTTT
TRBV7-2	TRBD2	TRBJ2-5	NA	CASSLDIAGGRGVTQYF	TGTGCCAGCAGCTTAGACATAGCGGGGGGCCGCGGAGTGACCCAGTACTTC
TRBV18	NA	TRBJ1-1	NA	CASSSVNRAEAFF	TGTGCCAGCTCCTCCGTGAACAGGGCTGAAGCTTTCTTT
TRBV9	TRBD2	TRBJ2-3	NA	CASSAGLAGISDTQYF	TGTGCCAGCAGCGCGGGACTAGCGGGAATCTCAGATACGCAGTATTTT
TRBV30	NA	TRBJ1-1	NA	CAWTLNSLNTEAFF	TGTGCCTGGACTCTCAACTCCCTTAACACTGAAGCTTTCTTT
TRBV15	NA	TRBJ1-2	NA	CATSPPGGDYGYTF	TGTGCCACCAGCCCGCCTGGGGGGGACTATGGCTACACCTTC
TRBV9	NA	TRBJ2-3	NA	CASSVSGNTDTQYF	TGTGCCAGCAGCGTCTCAGGGAACACAGATACGCAGTATTTT
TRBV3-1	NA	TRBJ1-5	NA	CASSQGQGAQHF	TGTGCCAGCAGCCAAGGGCAGGGAGCCCAGCATTTT